Listed below are T cell receptor beta chains from one sample, sequenced in a study of memory CD4+ T cells and cytomegalovirus serostatus. Assay used: immunoSEQ multiplex PCR; TCRdb lists only in-frame clones, some missing. Here the sample spans about 42,000 clones, roughly three quarters being singletons. Sequences were obtained from memory CD4+ T cells from blood. The source is an adult in good health and CMV-seronegative. Both conserved end residues are part of each CDR3.

j_call	v_call	cdr3_aa
TRBJ2-1	TRBV19	CASSPTGAIYNEQFF
TRBJ2-1	TRBV7-6	CASSLGTGGMNEQFF
TRBJ2-2	TRBV4-1	CASSQGNRGVHGELFF
TRBJ1-1	TRBV15	CATSREQATEAFF
TRBJ2-3	TRBV5-1	CASSLEGNEDTQYF
TRBJ2-2	TRBV28	CASSLRVGELFF
TRBJ2-1	TRBV6-4	CASSELAGIFNEQFF
TRBJ1-3	TRBV30	CAWSVERQGNTIYF
TRBJ2-2	TRBV7-9	CASSPRVRASTGELFF
TRBJ1-5	TRBV7-8	CASSLVARQSNQPQHF
TRBJ1-4	TRBV11-2	CASSLLGPQGEKLFF
TRBJ2-3	TRBV10-3	CAISDQSGTDTQYF
TRBJ2-3	TRBV11-3	CASSFSQTGGDTQYF
TRBJ2-2	TRBV9	CASSVAAGGNTGELFF
TRBJ1-1	TRBV6-5	CASSLIGTEAFF
TRBJ1-3	TRBV5-4	CASSSDLRSGNTIYF
TRBJ1-6	TRBV28	CATSGGAGSPLHF
TRBJ1-6	TRBV13	CASSLGGARSPLHF
TRBJ1-1	TRBV7-8	CASSLAQAWNTEAFF
TRBJ2-1	TRBV30	CAWFSTGKPSYEQFF
TRBJ1-2	TRBV5-1	CASSLKSTPVFPGGYGYTF
TRBJ2-5	TRBV7-7	CASSPRGTGRGAQYF
TRBJ2-3	TRBV5-1	CASSLRSSGGHTDTQYF
TRBJ2-3	TRBV7-3	CASSSPPSNTQYF
TRBJ2-1	TRBV30	CAWRPLAGAPSYNEQFF
TRBJ2-5	TRBV5-6	CASRLTSGVETQYF